Below are 5 T cell receptor beta chains sequenced from a single sample in a study of OX40 agonist ivuxolimab in advanced cancers. Generated by immunoSEQ multiplex PCR, the TCRdb table keeps only in-frame clones and is missing some. The data hold around 74,000 clones, with about four fifths observed a single time. The input for sequencing was CD4+ or CD8+ T cells sorted from blood, taken in a trial of the OX40 agonist ivuxolimab. Receptors were obtained from an adult with an advanced solid tumor such as melanoma, head and neck, liver or kidney cancer.

The chain links TRBV7-8 to TRBJ1-6; a weak D match, TRBD1 (6 bases). V lost 4 bases and J 6 bases, leaving 19 bases between the germline ends. Germline CDR1 and CDR2: SGHVS and FQNEAQ. The CDR3 runs 17 residues. CDR3 amino acids: CASSWTLDRISNSPLHF. DNA of the CDR3: TGTGCCAGCAGCTGGACCCTCGACAGGATCTCTAATTCACCCCTCCACTTT.

The chain carries TRBV4-1 and TRBJ1-3; D perhaps matches TRBD1 (5 bases). Germline CDR1 is MGHRA and CDR2 is YSYEKL. The CDR3 extends over 18 amino acids. Trimming removed 4 bases at V and 0 bases at J, with 19 bases between. In DNA, the CDR3 is TGCGCCAGCAGCCGGGGGGAACGGAGGCTGCGCTCTGGAAACACCATATATTTT. It yields the protein CASSRGERRLRSGNTIYF.

The J gene is TRBJ1-2, the V gene TRBV29-1; 9 bases match TRBD1. The germline gives CDR1 SQVTM, CDR2 ANQGSEA. The V and J ends lost 8 bases and 7 bases, in that order; junction bases with no gene match: 5. The CDR3 contains 11 residues. The CDR3 spells CSHSTGGGYTF. The CDR3 nucleotides read TGCAGCCACTCGACAGGGGGTGGCTACACCTTC.

This clone has more than one count but fewer than ten. The chain links TRBV28 to TRBJ1-4; D call uncertain. Trimming took off 1 base at V and 0 bases at J, with 6 bases between the two ends. The CDR3 has 15 amino acids. Germline assignment: CDR1 MDHEN and CDR2 SYDVKM. The CDR3 nucleotides read TGTGCCAGCAGTTTATTGGCAGCAACTAATGAAAAACTGTTTTTT. Amino acid sequence: CASSLLAATNEKLFF. The full variable domain, with the rest looked up from reference TRBV28 and TRBJ1-4, is DVKVTQSSRYLVKRTGEKVFLECVQDMDHENMFWYRQDPGLGLRLIYFSYDVKMKEKGDIPEGYSVSREKKERFSLILESASTNQTSMYLCASSLLAATNEKLFFGSGTQLSVL.

This clone was observed once. The chain couples TRBV27 to TRBJ1-1, with TRBD1 matching over 8 bases. There are 14 residues in the CDR3. Germline trimming cut 7 bases from V and 7 bases from J; bases unmatched to any gene: 11. Germline assignment: CDR1 MNHEY and CDR2 SMNVEV (reference sequence). The CDR3 loop reads CASKMTGAHLEAFF. CDR3 coding DNA: TGTGCCAGCAAGATGACAGGGGCCCACCTTGAAGCTTTCTTT.